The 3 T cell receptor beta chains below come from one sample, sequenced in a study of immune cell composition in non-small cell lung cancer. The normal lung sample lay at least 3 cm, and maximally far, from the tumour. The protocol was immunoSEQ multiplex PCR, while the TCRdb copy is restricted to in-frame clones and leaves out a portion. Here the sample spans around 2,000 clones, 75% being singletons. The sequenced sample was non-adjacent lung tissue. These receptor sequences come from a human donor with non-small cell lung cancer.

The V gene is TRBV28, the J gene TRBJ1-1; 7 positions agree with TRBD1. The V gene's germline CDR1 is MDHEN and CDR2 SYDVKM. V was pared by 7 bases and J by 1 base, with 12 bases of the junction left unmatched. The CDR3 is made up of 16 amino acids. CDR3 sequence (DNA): TGTGCCAGCACCTCCCTCCGGGACAGCAAGAACACTGAAGCTTTCTTT. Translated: CASTSLRDSKNTEAFF. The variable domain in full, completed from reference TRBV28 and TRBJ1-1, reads DVKVTQSSRYLVKRTGEKVFLECVQDMDHENMFWYRQDPGLGLRLIYFSYDVKMKEKGDIPEGYSVSREKKERFSLILESASTNQTSMYLCASTSLRDSKNTEAFFGQGTRLTVV.

Here the CDR3 reads CASSLGLKDNEQFF. In nucleotides, the CDR3 is TGTGCCAGCAGCTTGGGACTAAAAGACAATGAGCAGTTCTTC. This chain connects TRBV11-2 to TRBJ2-1; 7 bases line up with TRBD2. Germline CDR1 is SGHAT and CDR2 is FQNNGV. This CDR3 comprises 14 residues. The J segment lost 5 bases and the V segment lost 3 bases, leaving 4 bases of the junction unmatched.

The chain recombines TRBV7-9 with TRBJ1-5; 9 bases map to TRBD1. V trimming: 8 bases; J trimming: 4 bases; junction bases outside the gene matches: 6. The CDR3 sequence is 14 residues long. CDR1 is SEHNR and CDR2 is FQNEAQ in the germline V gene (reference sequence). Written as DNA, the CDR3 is TGTGCCAGCTCGGGACAGGGACTTAATCAGCCCCAGCATTTT. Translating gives CASSGQGLNQPQHF. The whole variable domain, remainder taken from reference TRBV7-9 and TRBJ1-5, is DTGVSQNPRHKITKRGQNVTFRCDPISEHNRLYWYRQTLGQGPEFLTYFQNEAQLEKSRLLSDRFSAERPKGSFSTLEIQRTEQGDSAMYLCASSGQGLNQPQHFGDGTRLSIL.